The present entry profiles one T cell receptor beta chain with its context. The target antigen is unknown. Generation of TCR beta libraries employed quantitative 5'-RACE incorporating molecular barcodes. TCRdb recomputed calls from the 5' RACE reads with MiXCR, one row per CDR3 protein. The table lists 200,000 to 300,000 distinct CDR3 sequences, roughly a tenth of them singletons. This specimen comes from a study of CD8 T cells in ankylosing spondylitis. Study-wide results and caveats: A motif in TCR beta, a set of fewer than ten highly homologous variants, appeared characteristic of ankylosing spondylitis blood. In ankylosing spondylitis patients, matched synovial fluid reportedly showed significant enrichment of disease-linked clones. As for the disease-linked clones, they showed a CD8+ phenotype and occurred at relatively low frequencies in peripheral blood.

Material: blood, either unsorted or a sorted T cell fraction (not recorded which). The clonotype comes from a male donor with ankylosing spondylitis or in good health (not recorded which).

This CDR3 reads CAWSVASRGNQPQHF. The CDR3 coding sequence is TGTGCCTGGAGTGTAGCGAGCAGGGGTAATCAGCCCCAGCATTTT. The chain recombines TRBV30 with TRBJ1-5, with a possible D match to TRBD1 (6 bases). The V gene's germline CDR1 is GTSNPN and CDR2 SVGIG (reference sequence). V lost 0 bases, J lost 4 bases, and 13 bases lay in between. The CDR3 contains 15 residues.